The 8 T cell receptor beta chains below come from one sample, sequenced in a study of cytomegalovirus exposure and HLA in healthy donors. 13 Jbeta primers and 60 Vbeta primers were used for the PCR. Clones were read by immunoSEQ multiplex PCR, and TCRdb kept only the in-frame ones, dropping some. The data contain 130,000 to 150,000 clones, approximately 80% of them singletons. Sequencing input: PBMCs. Source of these receptors: a woman between 45 and 60 years old in good health and CMV-seropositive.

The chain uses TRBV28 and TRBJ2-5; weak D call: TRBD1 (5 bases). The last part of the DNA fits TRBJ2-7 better; the J call may be wrong. Germline V gene sequence: CDR1 MDHEN, CDR2 SYDVKM. The length of the CDR3 is 14 residues. The CDR3 nucleotides read TGTGCCAGCAGTTTGGCAAGGGGAAGTAACGAGCAGTACTTC. Translated, it gives CASSLARGSNEQYF.

The chain has TRBV7-3 and TRBJ2-1; 10 nucleotides line up with TRBD2. V lost 6 bases and J lost 2; bases outside the gene matches: 4. From germline, CDR1 is SGHTA and CDR2 FQGTGA. This CDR3 spans 15 amino acids. CDR3 nucleotide sequence: TGTGCCAGCAGACCAAGCGGGGGGGCCTACAATGAGCAGTTCTTC. Encoded protein: CASRPSGGAYNEQFF.

J is TRBJ1-2 and V is TRBV4-3, with TRBD1 matching over 11 bases. The CDR3 has 15 residues. Trimming cost V 1 base and J 5 bases; bases outside gene matches: 3. From germline, CDR1 is LGHNA and CDR2 YSLEER. The CDR3 here is CASSQVGTGGYGYTF. In DNA, the CDR3 is TGCGCCAGCAGCCAAGTCGGGACAGGGGGGTATGGCTACACCTTC.

The genes are TRBV4-3 and TRBJ2-1; TRBD2 matches at 10 bases. V lost 1 base to trimming and J lost 9 bases; unmatched junction nucleotides: 15. The CDR3 is 18 amino acids. Germline loops: CDR1 LGHNA, CDR2 YSLEER. The CDR3 loop reads CASSQAQPRTSGVPEQFF. The CDR3 coding sequence is TGCGCCAGCAGCCAAGCCCAACCGAGGACTAGCGGTGTGCCTGAGCAGTTCTTC.

The chain has TRBV19 and TRBJ2-6; 11 positions match TRBD1. The CDR3 is made up of 17 amino acids. Germline V CDR1 and CDR2: LNHDA, SQIVND (reference sequence). V trimming: 5 bases; J trimming: 2 bases; junction bases outside the gene matches: 5. CDR3 in amino acids: CASSSGQGATGANVLTF. The CDR3 bases are TGTGCCAGTAGTTCTGGACAGGGGGCTACTGGGGCCAACGTCCTGACTTTC.

The gene calls are TRBV5-8 and TRBJ1-1; TRBD1 matches at 8 bases. This CDR3 contains 15 residues. After removal of 4 bases from V and 6 bases from J, the junction contained 11 bases not matched to a gene. Germline-derived CDR1 and CDR2 are SGHTS and YDEGEE. CDR3 in DNA: TGTGCCAGCAGCGAGGACAGGGCCTTCAACCCTGAAGCTTTCTTT. Its translation is CASSEDRAFNPEAFF.

The chain has TRBV28 and TRBJ1-2; 8 nucleotides line up with TRBD1. The ends lost 3 bases at V and 3 bases at J; junction bases unmatched: 15. Per the germline V gene, CDR1 is MDHEN and CDR2 is SYDVKM. The CDR3 runs to 18 residues. The CDR3, as DNA: TGTGCCAGCAGTTTGTCTCAGGGGGCGCCCACACATGACTATGGCTACACCTTC. This gives the protein CASSLSQGAPTHDYGYTF.

The chain uses TRBV27 and TRBJ1-1; 9 nucleotides agree with TRBD1. Germline values: CDR1 MNHEY, CDR2 SMNVEV (reference sequence). This CDR3 is built from 14 residues. The V and J ends lost 4 bases and 11 bases, in that order; junction bases with no gene match: 11. CDR3 nucleotides: TGTGCCAGCAGTTCCGTCCCGGGACAGGGACGGGCTTTCTTT. Amino acids: CASSSVPGQGRAFF.